Below, one T cell receptor (beta chain) is given with its context. Its antigen is still unknown. Germline values: CDR1 MDHEN, CDR2 SYDVKM. There are 14 residues in the CDR3. Trimming cost V 10 bases and J 2 bases; bases outside gene matches: 5. The data were obtained in a study of T cell responses to AZD1222 COVID-19 vaccine. Study conclusions and caveats: Among vaccine-associated CD4 TCRs, coverage spanned spike, with dominance at 160-218 and 743-854. White British people made up most donors, females outnumbered males, and clonal diversity was possibly underestimated.

Data came from immunoSEQ multiplex PCR; TCRdb stores just in-frame clones and leaves some out. The sample shows about 120,000 clones, around 82% of them seen only once. This clonotype was sampled from an adult in good health. The sequenced sample was peripheral blood, obtained on day 0 of AZD1222 vaccination. This chain joins TRBV28 and TRBJ2-3; TRBD2 agrees at 11 bases. The CDR3 nucleotides are TGTGCCACCAATAGCGGGGGGGCCACAGATACGCAGTATTTT. Encoded protein: CATNSGGATDTQYF.